These 8 T cell receptor beta chains were all obtained from the same sample, sequenced in a study of quantifying T cell responses using KT2 cells. Whole-study context: Reverse transcription used primers in the TCR alpha and beta constant regions.

The cDNA 3' end received a ligated oligonucleotide with a UMI. The first PCR ran 3 to 5 cycles with an equimolar RC1.1 and RC1.2 beta primer mix. MiXCR, applied by TCRdb to the UMI-ligation and nested PCR reads, yields one record per CDR3 protein. This table holds approximately 46,000 distinct CDR3 sequences, around a tenth found once. Source material: PBMCs spiked with cells of the T cell clone KT2. These receptors all stem from a human donor.

The table lists this clonotype with a few counts. The chain employs TRBV20-1 and TRBJ1-2; no clear D. The CDR3 covers 12 residues. Trimming cost V 3 bases and J 3 bases, with 8 bases left between them. The V gene's germline CDR1 is DFQATT and CDR2 SNEGSKA (reference sequence). This CDR3 is CSASQADYGYTF. The CDR3 DNA follows: TGCAGTGCTAGTCAGGCAGACTATGGCTACACCTTC.

This sequence joins TRBV7-8 and TRBJ2-3; 7 bases are a match to TRBD2. Looked up from germline, CDR1 is SGHVS and CDR2 is FQNEAQ. The CDR3 is 15 amino acids. V lost 3 bases to trimming and J lost 2 bases; unmatched junction nucleotides: 5. CDR3 nucleotides: TGTGCCAGCAGCTTTGGACTAGTGAACACAGATACGCAGTATTTT. It specifies CASSFGLVNTDTQYF.

This clonotype was detected a few times. V gene TRBV6-5 combines with J gene TRBJ1-2, with D maybe TRBD1 (6 bases). This CDR3 spans 14 amino acids. The V and J ends lost 8 bases and 2 bases respectively, with 15 bases between them. The V gene's germline CDR1 is MNHEY and CDR2 SVGAGI. CDR3 loop: CASSPDRWNYGYTF. The CDR3 nucleotides are TGTGCCAGCTCTCCCGACAGGTGGAACTATGGCTACACCTTC.

The V and J genes are TRBV11-2 and TRBJ2-7; unclear D gene. Germline V CDR1 and CDR2: SGHAT, FQNNGV. Trimming shortened V by 5 bases and J by 3 bases, and 11 bases separated the two germline ends. This CDR3 contains 13 residues. This CDR3 is CASSTTVLYEQYF. CDR3 in DNA: TGTGCCAGCAGCACAACAGTACTCTACGAGCAGTACTTC.

The genes are TRBV5-1 and TRBJ2-5; possibly TRBD1 for D (6 bases). Germline CDR1 SGHRS, CDR2 YFSETQ. Trimming removed 1 base at V and 2 bases at J, with 15 bases between. The CDR3 has 16 amino acids. CDR3 region: CASSLNSPGAQETQYF. The CDR3 DNA sequence: TGCGCCAGCAGCTTGAATTCGCCAGGGGCGCAAGAGACCCAGTACTTC.

J is TRBJ2-1 and V is TRBV5-6; no firm D call. This CDR3 contains 11 residues. The V end was cut by 3 bases, the J end by 15 bases, with 13 bases between. Germline V gene data show CDR1 as SGHDT and CDR2 as YYEEEE. The CDR3 DNA is TGTGCCAGCAGCTACGACCACCGGGTGTTCTTC. Translation: CASSYDHRVFF.

This rearrangement joins TRBV2 to TRBJ2-2; perhaps TRBD1 as D (5 bases). V was clipped by 7 bases and J by 5 bases, with 8 bases between them. This CDR3 is built from 12 residues. CDR1 SNHLY and CDR2 FYNNEI come from the germline V gene. CDR3: CASKGLTGELFF. The DNA for the CDR3 is TGTGCCAGCAAGGGGCTGACCGGGGAGCTGTTTTTT.

This clonotype was seen a handful of times. This chain uses TRBV3-1 with TRBJ2-1; 16 positions match TRBD2. This CDR3 is built from 16 residues. J was trimmed by 8 bases and V by 4 bases; bases with no gene match: 5. Germline assignment: CDR1 LGHDT and CDR2 YNNKEL (reference sequence). CDR3 residues: CASSPPGTSGRDEQFF. DNA of the CDR3: TGTGCCAGCAGCCCACCCGGGACTAGCGGGAGGGATGAGCAGTTCTTC.